This T cell receptor (beta chain) is drawn from a study of early T cells in non-severe SARS-CoV-2 infection. For the study at large: Bulk RNA isolated from unsorted whole blood underwent sequencing; chains were not paired.

The germline gives CDR1 MNHEY, CDR2 SVGAGI. V was pared by 7 bases and J by 10 bases, with 9 bases of the junction left unmatched. The CDR3 spans 13 residues. This clonotype was recorded at least ten times. Its antigen is undetermined. Study findings and constraints: Private and CD4 specificities were missed by VDJdb matching, skewed to anti-spike CD8.

Attached unique molecular identifiers marked individual cDNA molecules. TCRdb reanalysed the 5' RACE reads using MiXCR and keeps one entry per CDR3 protein. The sample yields 20,000 to 25,000 distinct CDR3 sequences, 3.5% to 5.5% seen once. The sample comprised whole blood. This rearrangement joins TRBV6-5 to TRBJ1-5, with TRBD1 identical over 8 bases. The receptor comes from an adult who was a healthcare worker with PCR-confirmed SARS-CoV-2 infection or an uninfected control (not recorded which). CDR3 sequence reads: CASNRDRGYPQHF. In DNA, the CDR3 is TGTGCCAGCAACCGCGACAGGGGTTATCCCCAGCATTTT.